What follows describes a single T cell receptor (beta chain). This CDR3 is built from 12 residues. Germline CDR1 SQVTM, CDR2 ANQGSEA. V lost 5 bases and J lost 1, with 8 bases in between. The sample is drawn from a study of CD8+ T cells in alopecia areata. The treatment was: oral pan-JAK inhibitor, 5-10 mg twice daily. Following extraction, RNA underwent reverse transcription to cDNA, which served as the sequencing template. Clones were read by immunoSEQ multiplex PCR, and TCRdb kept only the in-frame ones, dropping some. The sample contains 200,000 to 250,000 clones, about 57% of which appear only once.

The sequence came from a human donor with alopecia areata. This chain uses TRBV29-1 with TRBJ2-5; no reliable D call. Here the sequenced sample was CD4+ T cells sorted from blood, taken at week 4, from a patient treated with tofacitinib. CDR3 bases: TGCAGCGTTATTTCGGGCCAAGAGACCCAGTACTTC. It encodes CSVISGQETQYF.